One sample yielded the 32 T cell receptor beta chains listed below, sequenced in a study of shared clonotypes between healthy human individuals. Profiling relied on immunoSEQ multiplex PCR, and the TCRdb table lists in-frame clones only, not all of them. The sample yields some 1.5 million clones, 95% to 99% seen once. The sequenced sample consisted of naive CD4+ T cells sorted from blood. The sample's subset: CD45RA+ positively selected. These receptors originate from a man between 25 and 39 years old in good health.

The gene calls are TRBV6-6 and TRBJ2-7; 12 bases line up with TRBD1. There are 16 residues in the CDR3. Germline-derived CDR1 and CDR2 are MNHNY and SVGAGI (reference sequence). Losses at the gene ends were 11 bases for V and 0 bases for J; bases not matched to a gene: 11. CDR3 sequence: CAAHPGQGASSYEQYF. The CDR3 DNA is TGTGCCGCACACCCGGGACAGGGGGCTAGCTCCTACGAGCAGTACTTC.

The rearrangement joins TRBV19 to TRBJ2-7; perhaps TRBD2 as D (6 bases). The CDR3 has 14 amino acids. Between the trimmed V and J ends, which lost 3 bases and 1 base, there was a span of 10 bases. Germline V CDR1 and CDR2: LNHDA, SQIVND (reference sequence). The CDR3 reads CASSILATSYEQYF. The CDR3 DNA follows: TGTGCCAGTAGTATCCTAGCGACTTCCTACGAGCAGTACTTC.

The rearrangement uses TRBV7-9 and TRBJ2-5; TRBD1 agrees at 8 bases. Germline lookup yields CDR1 SEHNR and CDR2 FQNEAQ (reference sequence). CDR3 length equals 14 residues. V lost 5 bases, J lost 3 bases, and 5 bases stayed unmatched. CDR3 protein: CASSRTDREETQYF. In DNA, the CDR3 is TGTGCCAGCAGCCGCACGGACAGGGAAGAGACCCAGTACTTC.

The gene calls are TRBV10-3 and TRBJ2-2; D not resolved. Trimming stripped 3 bases from V and 2 bases from J, with 10 bases between. This CDR3 spans 15 amino acids. Germline V lookup: CDR1 ENHRY, CDR2 SYGVKD. CDR3 nucleotide sequence: TGTGCCATCAGTGATCGAGCTGATAACACCGGGGAGCTGTTTTTT. Its protein product is CAISDRADNTGELFF.

V and J are TRBV2 and TRBJ2-7; D might be TRBD2 (5 bases). V was cut by 7 bases and J by 2 bases, with 9 bases left in between. The CDR3 loop spans 12 amino acids. Per germline, CDR1 SNHLY and CDR2 FYNNEI. CDR3 sequence reads: CASNERTYEQYF. The CDR3 DNA follows: TGTGCCAGCAATGAGCGGACCTACGAGCAGTACTTC.

The genes are TRBV11-1 and TRBJ2-1, with TRBD2 matching over 11 bases. The CDR3 spans 17 residues. Germline assignment: CDR1 SGHAT and CDR2 FQDESV (reference sequence). After removal of 2 bases from V and 6 bases from J, the junction contained 9 bases not matched to a gene. CDR3: CASSLFVAGGLVNEQFF. In DNA, the CDR3 is TGTGCCAGCAGCTTATTTGTAGCGGGAGGGTTAGTCAATGAGCAGTTCTTC. The variable domain in full, completed from reference TRBV11-1 and TRBJ2-1, reads EAEVAQSPRYKITEKSQAVAFWCDPISGHATLYWYRQILGQGPELLVQFQDESVVDDSQLPKDRFSAERLKGVDSTLKIQPAELGDSAMYLCASSLFVAGGLVNEQFFGPGTRLTVL.

This clone was detected once. This chain links TRBV6-1 with TRBJ1-1; D perhaps matches TRBD1 (6 bases). There are 14 residues in the CDR3. The germline CDR1 and CDR2 sequences are MNHNS and SASEGT. V shed 5 bases and J shed 8 bases, with 18 bases lying between them. As DNA, the CDR3 is TGTGCCAGCAGTCGCCGGGACATCTTGGGAGAAGCTTTCTTT. Protein product: CASSRRDILGEAFF.

The sample holds one count of this clone. The chain recombines TRBV5-4 with TRBJ1-4, with 9 bases matching TRBD1. V was pared by 5 bases and J by 8 bases, with 4 bases of the junction left unmatched. Germline V CDR1 and CDR2: SGHNT, YYREEE (reference sequence). CDR3 length: 13 residues. This CDR3 reads CASRQGQGEKLFF. CDR3 nucleotides: TGTGCCAGCAGACAAGGACAGGGGGAAAAACTGTTTTTT. The full variable domain, its missing parts supplied by reference TRBV5-4 and TRBJ1-4, is ETGVTQSPTHLIKTRGQQVTLRCSSQSGHNTVSWYQQALGQGPQFIFQYYREEENGRGNFPPRFSGLQFPNYSSELNVNALELDDSALYLCASRQGQGEKLFFGSGTQLSVL.

This chain connects TRBV18 to TRBJ2-2, with 8 bases aligning to TRBD2. V trimming: 3 bases; J trimming: 6 bases; junction bases outside the gene matches: 9. The CDR3 is 16 residues long. Germline values: CDR1 KGHSH, CDR2 LQKENI. The CDR3 protein is CASSPSGLVGPGELFF. The CDR3 bases are TGTGCCAGCTCACCGTCGGGACTAGTTGGCCCCGGGGAGCTGTTTTTT.

The chain recombines TRBV14 with TRBJ1-2; the D is unclear. The CDR3 extends over 14 amino acids. Trimming removed 0 bases from V and 4 bases from J, with 9 bases in between. Germline V gene data show CDR1 as SGHDN and CDR2 as FVKESK. The CDR3 DNA sequence: TGTGCCAGCAGCCAAGATCGTTGGCGCTATGGCTACACCTTC. It codes for CASSQDRWRYGYTF.

The chain is built from TRBV28 and TRBJ2-1, with 8 positions matching TRBD2. CDR1 MDHEN and CDR2 SYDVKM come from the germline V gene. The length of the CDR3 is 16 residues. Trimming took 1 base from V and 3 from J; bases not matched to a gene: 5. Here the CDR3 reads CASSLLPGLVYNEQFF. CDR3 nucleotides: TGTGCCAGCAGTTTATTGCCGGGACTAGTCTACAATGAGCAGTTCTTC.

The J gene is TRBJ2-4, the V gene TRBV11-2; 8 nucleotides align to TRBD1. CDR1 and CDR2 (germline): SGHAT, FQNNGV. The CDR3 is 14 amino acids. The J segment lost 10 bases and the V segment lost 6 bases, leaving 11 bases of the junction unmatched. This chain's CDR3 is CASRKDREWGIQYF. The CDR3 bases are TGTGCCAGCAGGAAGGACAGGGAATGGGGTATTCAGTACTTC.

This chain links TRBV18 with TRBJ2-7; D possibly corresponds to TRBD1 (5 bases). CDR1 is KGHSH, CDR2 LQKENI, per germline. V was pared by 1 base and J by 0 bases, with 19 bases between. The CDR3 contains 18 residues. The CDR3 loop reads CASSPLSSGQGNSYEQYF. The CDR3 region has the DNA TGTGCCAGCTCACCACTGTCATCCGGGCAGGGAAACTCCTACGAGCAGTACTTC.

In DNA, the CDR3 is TGCGCCAGCAGCATTTCCCCCCCCGGGACAGCGAACACCGGGGAGCTGTTTTTT. This translates into CASSISPPGTANTGELFF. The gene calls are TRBV5-1 and TRBJ2-2, with TRBD1 identical over 7 bases. After removal of 4 bases from V and 0 bases from J, the junction contained 12 bases not matched to a gene. Germline CDR1 SGHRS, CDR2 YFSETQ. This CDR3 contains 18 residues.

The rearrangement links TRBV2 to TRBJ2-3; 8 bases fit TRBD2. Looked up from germline, CDR1 is SNHLY and CDR2 is FYNNEI. This CDR3 contains 15 residues. V shed 6 bases, J shed 0 bases, and the junction held 5 bases outside the gene matches. The CDR3 DNA reads as TGTGCCAGCAGCGATCCTAGCGGGAGCACAGATACGCAGTATTTT. Protein sequence: CASSDPSGSTDTQYF.

The gene calls are TRBV5-6 and TRBJ2-7, with TRBD2 as a possible D gene (5 bases). CDR1 and CDR2 (germline): SGHDT, YYEEEE. The CDR3 loop spans 15 amino acids. The V end was cut by 0 bases, the J end by 4 bases, with 14 bases between. This CDR3 reads CASSLAGVIVYEQYF. DNA of the CDR3: TGTGCCAGCAGCTTGGCCGGGGTAATAGTTTACGAGCAGTACTTC.

V gene TRBV4-1 combines with J gene TRBJ2-5, with a weak D call TRBD1 (6 bases). The CDR3 spans 15 residues. Germline-derived CDR1 and CDR2 are MGHRA and YSYEKL. The V end was cut by 3 bases, the J end by 4 bases, with 15 bases between. CDR3: CASSQPTGLAETQYF. The DNA of the CDR3 is TGCGCCAGCAGCCAGCCTACAGGGTTGGCAGAGACCCAGTACTTC.

The J gene is TRBJ1-2, the V gene TRBV15; TRBD1 agrees at 8 bases. The CDR3 is 14 amino acids. Germline V gene data show CDR1 as LNHNV and CDR2 as YYDKDF (reference sequence). V was clipped by 6 bases and J by 0 bases; unmatched bases: 3. The CDR3 region has the DNA TGTGCCACCAGACAGGGGGTCTCTAACTATGGCTACACCTTC. Protein product: CATRQGVSNYGYTF. The whole variable domain, remainder taken from reference TRBV15 and TRBJ1-2, is DAMVIQNPRYQVTQFGKPVTLSCSQTLNHNVMYWYQQKSSQAPKLLFHYYDKDFNNEADTPDNFQSRRPNTSFCFLDIRSPGLGDTAMYLCATRQGVSNYGYTFGSGTRLTVV.

The V call is TRBV29-1, the J call TRBJ2-1; the match to TRBD2 covers 14 bases. J was trimmed by 0 bases and V by 7 bases; bases with no gene match: 5. CDR1 is SQVTM and CDR2 is ANQGSEA in the germline V gene. The CDR3 sequence is 16 residues long. CDR3 DNA: TGCAGCGGGGGGGGACTAGCGGGAGTCTCCTACAATGAGCAGTTCTTC. This sequence encodes CSGGGLAGVSYNEQFF.

V usage is TRBV6-6 and J usage is TRBJ1-5; D gene uncertain. Trimming pared 4 bases from V and 6 bases from J, leaving 7 bases between. Germline CDR1 and CDR2: MNHNY and SVGAGI (reference sequence). CDR3 length equals 12 residues. The CDR3 loop reads CASSLVSQPQHF. For the CDR3, the DNA is TGTGCCAGCAGTTTGGTCAGTCAGCCCCAGCATTTT.

The chain uses TRBV28 and TRBJ2-3; D uncertain. V shed 3 bases and J shed 0 bases, with 10 bases lying between them. Germline values: CDR1 MDHEN, CDR2 SYDVKM. This CDR3 region has 15 residues. The CDR3 sequence: CASSFSEVSTDTQYF. The CDR3 DNA is TGTGCCAGCAGTTTTTCTGAGGTTAGCACAGATACGCAGTATTTT.

The genes are TRBV25-1 and TRBJ2-2; perhaps D is TRBD1 or TRBD2 (6 bases each). V was shortened by 4 bases and J by 1 base, with 16 bases between the two germline ends. The CDR3 runs to 17 residues. Per germline, CDR1 MGHDK and CDR2 SYGVNS. CDR3 protein: CASSGRRRGVNTGELFF. Here the CDR3 DNA reads TGTGCCAGCAGTGGAAGAAGAAGGGGGGTGAACACCGGGGAGCTGTTTTTT.

V usage is TRBV7-6 and J usage is TRBJ2-7; TRBD2 matches 12 bases. Germline V gives CDR1 SGHVS, CDR2 FNYEAQ. The CDR3 sequence is 15 residues long. The V gene end was trimmed by 5 bases and the J gene end by 6 bases; junction bases not matched to a gene: 8. CDR3 residues: CASSPLAGGPSEQYF. CDR3 DNA: TGTGCCAGCAGCCCTCTAGCGGGAGGGCCCTCCGAGCAGTACTTC.

V is TRBV28 and J is TRBJ2-1, with 11 bases fitting TRBD2. The length of the CDR3 is 15 residues. Germline assignment: CDR1 MDHEN and CDR2 SYDVKM. With V trimmed by 3 bases and J by 7 bases, 5 bases remained unmatched. The CDR3 protein is CASSFQLAGVNEQFF. Here the CDR3 DNA reads TGTGCCAGCAGTTTCCAACTAGCGGGAGTAAATGAGCAGTTCTTC.

This rearrangement joins TRBV19 to TRBJ2-1, with D maybe TRBD2 (5 bases). This CDR3 spans 16 amino acids. The ends were cut back, 6 bases at V and 2 bases at J, with 17 bases in the middle. Germline assignment: CDR1 LNHDA and CDR2 SQIVND (reference sequence). The CDR3 sequence: CASRTILTGTYNEQFF. The CDR3 coding sequence is TGTGCCAGTAGGACAATCCTGACGGGGACCTACAATGAGCAGTTCTTC.

J is TRBJ2-1 and V is TRBV9; 11 positions match TRBD2. CDR1 is SGDLS, CDR2 YYNGEE, per germline. The CDR3 contains 16 residues. V trimming: 3 bases; J trimming: 4 bases; junction bases outside the gene matches: 6. This chain's CDR3 is CASSAGLAVYYNEQFF. As DNA, the CDR3 is TGTGCCAGCAGCGCGGGACTAGCGGTATATTACAATGAGCAGTTCTTC.

This clone has a single count. This sequence joins TRBV9 and TRBJ1-1; 8 bases map to TRBD1. Germline trimming cut 3 bases from V and 2 bases from J; bases unmatched to any gene: 3. CDR3 length: 14 amino acids. CDR1 is SGDLS, CDR2 YYNGEE, per germline. CDR3 region: CASSGDRRNTEAFF. CDR3 DNA sequence: TGTGCCAGCAGCGGGGACAGGCGAAACACTGAAGCTTTCTTT. The whole variable domain, remainder taken from reference TRBV9 and TRBJ1-1, is DSGVTQTPKHLITATGQRVTLRCSPRSGDLSVYWYQQSLDQGLQFLIQYYNGEERAKGNILERFSAQQFPDLHSELNLSSLELGDSALYFCASSGDRRNTEAFFGQGTRLTVV.

On this clone: The same CDR3 also results from other DNA sequences found in this sample. The chain links TRBV15 to TRBJ2-1; D perhaps matches TRBD2 (5 bases). The CDR3 runs to 14 residues. Germline CDR1 is LNHNV and CDR2 is YYDKDF (reference sequence). V was clipped by 4 bases and J by 2 bases, with 9 bases between them. CDR3 sequence reads: CATSIGGTYNEQFF. In DNA, the CDR3 is TGTGCCACCAGCATCGGAGGAACCTACAATGAGCAGTTCTTC.

This sequence joins TRBV10-3 and TRBJ1-5, with 10 bases that match TRBD1. J gave up 6 bases and V 8 bases, and 4 bases lay outside the gene matches. The CDR3 extends over 13 amino acids. Germline V gene data show CDR1 as ENHRY and CDR2 as SYGVKD. CDR3 nucleotide sequence: TGTGCCATCGGACAGGGGGTCCGTCAGCCCCAGCATTTT. Translation: CAIGQGVRQPQHF.

CDR3 residues: CASRNRDPETQYF. The CDR3 region has the DNA TGTGCCAGCAGGAACCGGGACCCGGAGACCCAGTACTTC. The gene calls are TRBV11-2 and TRBJ2-5; perhaps D is TRBD1 or TRBD2 (5 bases each). The V and J ends lost 6 bases and 5 bases respectively, with 13 bases between them. The CDR3 contains 13 residues. Germline V CDR1 and CDR2: SGHAT, FQNNGV. The whole variable domain, remainder taken from reference TRBV11-2 and TRBJ2-5, is EAGVAQSPRYKIIEKRQSVAFWCNPISGHATLYWYQQILGQGPKLLIQFQNNGVVDDSQLPKDRFSAERLKGVDSTLKIQPAKLEDSAVYLCASRNRDPETQYFGPGTRLLVL.

This clone was seen just once. J is TRBJ2-7 and V is TRBV28; TRBD2 might be the D (5 bases). V gave up 3 bases and J gave up 5 bases, with 8 bases separating them. This CDR3 spans 12 amino acids. In germline, CDR1 is MDHEN, CDR2 SYDVKM. The CDR3 protein is CASSFGGHEQYF. Written as DNA, the CDR3 is TGTGCCAGCAGTTTCGGAGGCCACGAGCAGTACTTC.

V is TRBV6-5 and J is TRBJ2-2; 12 bases are shared with TRBD2. The V segment lost 2 bases and the J segment 3 bases; nucleotides outside the gene matches: 1. This CDR3 has 16 residues. Germline-derived CDR1 and CDR2 are MNHEY and SVGAGI. The CDR3 DNA sequence: TGTGCCAGCAGTTACCCTAGCGGGGGGGACACCGGGGAGCTGTTTTTT. It codes for CASSYPSGGDTGELFF.